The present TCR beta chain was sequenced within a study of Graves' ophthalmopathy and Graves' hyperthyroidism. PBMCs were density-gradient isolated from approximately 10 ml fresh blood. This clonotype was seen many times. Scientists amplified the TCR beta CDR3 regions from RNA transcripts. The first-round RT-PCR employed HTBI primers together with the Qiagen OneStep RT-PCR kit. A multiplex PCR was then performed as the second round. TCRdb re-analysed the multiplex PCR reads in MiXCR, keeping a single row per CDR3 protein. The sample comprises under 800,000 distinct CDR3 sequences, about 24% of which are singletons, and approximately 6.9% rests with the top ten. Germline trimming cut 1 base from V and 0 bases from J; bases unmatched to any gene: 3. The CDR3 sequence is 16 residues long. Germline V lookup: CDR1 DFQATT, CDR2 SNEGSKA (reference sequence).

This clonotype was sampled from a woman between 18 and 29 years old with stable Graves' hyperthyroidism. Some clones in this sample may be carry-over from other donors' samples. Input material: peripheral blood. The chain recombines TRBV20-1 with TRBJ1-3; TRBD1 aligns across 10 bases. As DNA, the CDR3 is TGCAGTGCTAGAGGGGACAGGGGCTACTCTGGAAACACCATATATTTT. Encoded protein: CSARGDRGYSGNTIYF.